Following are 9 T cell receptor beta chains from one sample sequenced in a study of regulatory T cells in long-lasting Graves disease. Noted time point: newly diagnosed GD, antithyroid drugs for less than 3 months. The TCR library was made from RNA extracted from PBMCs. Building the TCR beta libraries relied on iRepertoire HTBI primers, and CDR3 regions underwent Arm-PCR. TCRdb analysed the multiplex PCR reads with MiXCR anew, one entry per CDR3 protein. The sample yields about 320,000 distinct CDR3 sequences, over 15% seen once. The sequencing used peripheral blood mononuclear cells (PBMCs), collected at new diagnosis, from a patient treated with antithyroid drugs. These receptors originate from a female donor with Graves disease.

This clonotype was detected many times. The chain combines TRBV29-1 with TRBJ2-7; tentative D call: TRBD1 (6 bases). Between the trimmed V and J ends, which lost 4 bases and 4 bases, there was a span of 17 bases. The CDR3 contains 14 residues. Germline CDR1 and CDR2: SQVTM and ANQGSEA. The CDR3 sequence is CSVAGRGRVYEQYF. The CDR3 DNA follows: TGCAGCGTTGCGGGCAGGGGCCGGGTGTACGAGCAGTACTTC.

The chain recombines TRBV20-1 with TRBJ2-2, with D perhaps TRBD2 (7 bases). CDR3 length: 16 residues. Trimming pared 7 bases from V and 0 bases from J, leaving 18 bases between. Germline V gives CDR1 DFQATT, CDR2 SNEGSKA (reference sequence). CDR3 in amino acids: CSVTKGGGPNTGELFF. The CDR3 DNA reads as TGCAGTGTTACCAAGGGGGGAGGGCCGAACACCGGGGAGCTGTTTTTT.

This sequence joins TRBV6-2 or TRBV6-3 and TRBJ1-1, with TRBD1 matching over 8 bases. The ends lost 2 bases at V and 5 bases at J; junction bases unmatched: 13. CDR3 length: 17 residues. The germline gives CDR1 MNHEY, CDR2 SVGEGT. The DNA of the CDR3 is TGTGCCAGCAGTTACCCTGCTGCAGGGGGCATGTATACTGAAGCTTTCTTT. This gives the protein CASSYPAAGGMYTEAFF.

CDR3 bases: TGCGCCAGCAGCTTGGTTGGGGGGACAGTTATGAACACTGAAGCTTTCTTT. Protein sequence: CASSLVGGTVMNTEAFF. This chain links TRBV5-1 with TRBJ1-1, with 7 bases aligning to TRBD1. With 0 bases clipped from V and 0 bases from J, the junction kept 8 bases outside the gene matches. Germline V gives CDR1 SGHRS, CDR2 YFSETQ. The CDR3 covers 17 residues.

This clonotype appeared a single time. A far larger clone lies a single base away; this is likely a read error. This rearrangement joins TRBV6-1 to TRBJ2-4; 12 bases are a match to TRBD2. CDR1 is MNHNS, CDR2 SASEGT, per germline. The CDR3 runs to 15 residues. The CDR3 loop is CASSRTSGTGNERFF. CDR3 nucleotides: TGTGCCAGCAGTAGGACTAGCGGGACAGGCAATGAGCGGTTCTTC.

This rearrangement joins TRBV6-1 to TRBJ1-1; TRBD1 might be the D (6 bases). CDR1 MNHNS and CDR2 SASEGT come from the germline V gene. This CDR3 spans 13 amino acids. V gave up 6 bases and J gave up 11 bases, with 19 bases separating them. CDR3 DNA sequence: TGTGCCAGCAGCTTCGAAGGGGGGTCCGAGGCTTTCTTT. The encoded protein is CASSFEGGSEAFF.

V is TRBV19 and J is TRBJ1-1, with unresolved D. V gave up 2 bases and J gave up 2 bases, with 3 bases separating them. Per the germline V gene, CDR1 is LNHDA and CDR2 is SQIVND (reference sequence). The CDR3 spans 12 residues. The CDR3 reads CASSIPNTEAFF. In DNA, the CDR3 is TGTGCCAGTAGTATACCAAACACTGAAGCTTTCTTT.

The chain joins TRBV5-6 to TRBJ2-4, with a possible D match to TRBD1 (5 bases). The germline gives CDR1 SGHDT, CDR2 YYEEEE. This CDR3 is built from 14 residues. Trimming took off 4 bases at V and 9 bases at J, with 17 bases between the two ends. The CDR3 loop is CASSLQGSEAIQYF. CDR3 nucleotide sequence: TGTGCCAGCAGCCTCCAGGGCTCTGAGGCCATTCAGTACTTC.

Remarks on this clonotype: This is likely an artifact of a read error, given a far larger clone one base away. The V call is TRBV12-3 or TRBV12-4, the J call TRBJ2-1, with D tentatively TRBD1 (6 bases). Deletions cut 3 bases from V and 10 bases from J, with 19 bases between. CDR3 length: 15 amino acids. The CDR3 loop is CASSLTGWGQYEQFF. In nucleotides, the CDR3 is TGTGCCAGCAGTTTGACAGGTTGGGGACAATACGAGCAGTTCTTC.